Each of the 11 T cell receptor beta chains below was sequenced from the same sample in a study of blood T cell repertoires in COVID-19. Assay: immunoSEQ multiplex PCR; the TCRdb copy retains only in-frame clones and omits some. The sample has around 220,000 clones; around 82% are singletons. Sequencing was done on a sample of peripheral blood. The receptor source for this set is a woman older than 75 with active or convalescent COVID-19.

The CDR3 region is CASSQDGARGYTF. The CDR3 nucleotides are TGTGCCAGCAGCCAAGACGGAGCGCGTGGCTACACCTTC. J is TRBJ1-2 and V is TRBV3-1 (or the pseudogene TRBV3-2); D is unclear. The CDR3 totals 13 residues. V was pared by 0 bases and J by 7 bases, with 9 bases between. Germline CDR1 reads LGHDT; CDR2 reads YNNKEL (reference sequence).

The chain joins TRBV24-1 to TRBJ2-3; the match to TRBD2 covers 8 bases. The CDR3 sequence is 17 residues long. J was trimmed by 0 bases and V by 0 bases; bases with no gene match: 4. Looked up from germline, CDR1 is KGHDR and CDR2 is SFDVKD. The CDR3 region is CATSDLHRGGSTDTQYF. In DNA, the CDR3 is TGTGCCACCAGTGATTTGCATCGGGGGGGAAGCACAGATACGCAGTATTTT.

The chain recombines TRBV27 with TRBJ2-7; perhaps TRBD2 as D (5 bases). The CDR3 has 14 amino acids. Germline CDR1 reads MNHEY; CDR2 reads SMNVEV (reference sequence). V was shortened by 7 bases and J by 1 base, with 14 bases between the two germline ends. Written as DNA, the CDR3 is TGTGCCAGCACCCCCCGAGGGCTTTCCTACGAGCAGTACTTC. This codes for CASTPRGLSYEQYF.

This chain connects TRBV5-1 to TRBJ2-3; 9 bases line up with TRBD1. The CDR3 extends over 15 amino acids. Germline loops: CDR1 SGHRS, CDR2 YFSETQ. Losses at the gene ends were 4 bases for V and 5 bases for J; bases not matched to a gene: 8. CDR3: CASSPGQGLGDTQYF. CDR3 coding DNA: TGCGCCAGCAGCCCTGGACAGGGGTTAGGAGATACGCAGTATTTT.

This clone has more than one count but fewer than ten. Other nucleotide sequences from this sample produce the same CDR3. The chain is built from TRBV5-5 and TRBJ1-1; D unresolved. V shed 0 bases and J shed 3 bases, with 6 bases lying between them. The V gene's germline CDR1 is SGHKS and CDR2 YYEKEE (reference sequence). The CDR3 totals 13 residues. The CDR3 nucleotides read TGTGCCAGCAGCTTGGGCCAGTACACTGAAGCTTTCTTT. This encodes CASSLGQYTEAFF.

The gene calls are TRBV5-8 and TRBJ2-7; 7 bases are a match to TRBD1. J lost 0 bases, V lost 5 bases, and 8 bases had no gene match. The CDR3 totals 15 residues. The germline gives CDR1 SGHTS, CDR2 YDEGEE. CDR3: CASRLQGRLSYEQYF. The CDR3 coding sequence is TGTGCCAGCAGACTACAGGGGCGACTCTCCTACGAGCAGTACTTC.

This rearrangement joins TRBV27 to TRBJ2-1; 9 bases align to TRBD2. The length of the CDR3 is 16 residues. Germline assignment: CDR1 MNHEY and CDR2 SMNVEV (reference sequence). V gave up 6 bases and J gave up 3 bases; unmatched junction bases: 9. The CDR3 DNA is TGTGCCAGCAGCTATGCGGGAGGGCCTAGCTACAATGAGCAGTTCTTC. The encoded protein is CASSYAGGPSYNEQFF.

The chain joins TRBV2 to TRBJ2-1; 10 bases agree with TRBD1. Looked up from germline, CDR1 is SNHLY and CDR2 is FYNNEI. V was clipped by 8 bases and J by 9 bases; unmatched bases: 1. The CDR3 totals 11 residues. CDR3 loop: CASGTGVEQFF. CDR3 DNA sequence: TGTGCCAGCGGGACAGGGGTTGAGCAGTTCTTC.

The rearrangement links TRBV2 to TRBJ1-4; the match to TRBD1 covers 8 bases. The CDR3 runs 14 residues. CDR1 is SNHLY and CDR2 is FYNNEI in the germline V gene. Unmatched junction bases numbered 5, after V lost 6 bases and J lost 5 bases. The CDR3 here is CASSPGTGNEKLFF. The CDR3, as DNA: TGTGCCAGCAGCCCCGGGACAGGAAATGAAAAACTGTTTTTT. The full variable domain, in which reference TRBV2 and TRBJ1-4 provide the parts outside the CDR3, is EPEVTQTPSHQVTQMGQEVILRCVPISNHLYFYWYRQILGQKVEFLVSFYNNEISEKSEIFDDQFSVERPDGSNFTLKIRSTKLEDSAMYFCASSPGTGNEKLFFGSGTQLSVL.

This clone was counted between two and nine times. The chain has TRBV30 and TRBJ2-1, with TRBD1 identical over 9 bases. J was trimmed by 8 bases and V by 4 bases; bases with no gene match: 12. Germline loops: CDR1 GTSNPN, CDR2 SVGIG (reference sequence). The CDR3 totals 15 residues. The CDR3: CAWTRRDRVRDEQFF. As DNA, the CDR3 is TGTGCCTGGACGCGGCGGGACAGGGTTAGGGATGAGCAGTTCTTC.

The rearrangement joins TRBV28 to TRBJ2-1, with TRBD1 matching over 9 bases. This CDR3 is 16 amino acids long. The trim removed 4 bases at V and 2 bases at J, leaving 6 bases unmatched. Germline lookup yields CDR1 MDHEN and CDR2 SYDVKM. The CDR3 coding sequence is TGTGCCAGCAGTTACCTAACAGGGGGCCCCTACAATGAGCAGTTCTTC. It encodes CASSYLTGGPYNEQFF.